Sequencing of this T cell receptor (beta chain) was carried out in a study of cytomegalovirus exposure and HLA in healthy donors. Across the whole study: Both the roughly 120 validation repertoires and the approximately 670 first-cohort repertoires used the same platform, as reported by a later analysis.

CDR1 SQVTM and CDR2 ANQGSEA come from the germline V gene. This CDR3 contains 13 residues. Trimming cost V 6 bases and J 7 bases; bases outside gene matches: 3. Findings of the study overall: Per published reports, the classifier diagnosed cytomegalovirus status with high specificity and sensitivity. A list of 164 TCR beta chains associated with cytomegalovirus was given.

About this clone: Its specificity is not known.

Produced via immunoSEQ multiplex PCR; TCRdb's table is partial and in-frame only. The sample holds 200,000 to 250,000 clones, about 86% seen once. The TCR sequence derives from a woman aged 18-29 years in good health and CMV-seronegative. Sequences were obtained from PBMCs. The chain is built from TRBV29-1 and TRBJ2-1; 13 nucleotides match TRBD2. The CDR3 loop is CSVRTSGSNEQFF. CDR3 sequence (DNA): TGCAGCGTCAGGACTAGCGGGAGTAATGAGCAGTTCTTC.